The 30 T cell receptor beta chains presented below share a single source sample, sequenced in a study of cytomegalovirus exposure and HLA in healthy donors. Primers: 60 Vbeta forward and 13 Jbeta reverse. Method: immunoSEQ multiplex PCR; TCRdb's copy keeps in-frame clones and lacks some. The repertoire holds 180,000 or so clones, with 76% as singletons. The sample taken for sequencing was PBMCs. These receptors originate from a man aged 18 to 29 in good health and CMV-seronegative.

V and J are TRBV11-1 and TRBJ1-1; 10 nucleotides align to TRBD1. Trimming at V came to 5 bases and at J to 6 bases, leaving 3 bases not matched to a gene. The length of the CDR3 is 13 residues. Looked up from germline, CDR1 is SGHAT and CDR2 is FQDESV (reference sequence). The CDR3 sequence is CASSRDRGAEAFF. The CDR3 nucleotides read TGTGCCAGCAGCAGGGACAGGGGCGCTGAAGCTTTCTTT.

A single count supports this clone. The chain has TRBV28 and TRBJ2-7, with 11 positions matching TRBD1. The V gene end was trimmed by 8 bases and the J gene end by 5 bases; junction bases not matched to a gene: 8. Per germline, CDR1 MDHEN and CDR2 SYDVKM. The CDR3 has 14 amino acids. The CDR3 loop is CASSSGQGVNEQYF. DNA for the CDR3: TGTGCCAGCTCTTCGGGACAGGGGGTCAACGAGCAGTACTTC.

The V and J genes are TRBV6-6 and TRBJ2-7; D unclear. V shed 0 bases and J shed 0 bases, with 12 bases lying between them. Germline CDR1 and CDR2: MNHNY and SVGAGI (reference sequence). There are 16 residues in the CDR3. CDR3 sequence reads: CASSYSTILSSYEQYF. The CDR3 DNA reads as TGTGCCAGCAGTTACTCCACGATCCTCAGCTCCTACGAGCAGTACTTC.

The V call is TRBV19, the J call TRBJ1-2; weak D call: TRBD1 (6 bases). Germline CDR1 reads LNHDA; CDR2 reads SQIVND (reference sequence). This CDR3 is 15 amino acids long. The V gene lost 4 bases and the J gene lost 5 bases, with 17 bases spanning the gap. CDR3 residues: CASSKTGNPTYGYTF. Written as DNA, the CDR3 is TGTGCCAGTAGTAAAACAGGGAACCCAACTTATGGCTACACCTTC.

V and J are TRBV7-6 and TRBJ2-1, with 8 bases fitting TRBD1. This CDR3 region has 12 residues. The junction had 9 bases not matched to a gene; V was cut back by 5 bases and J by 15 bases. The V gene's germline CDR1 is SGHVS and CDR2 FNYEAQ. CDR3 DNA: TGTGCCAGCAGCCCTGGGGCAGGGGGCGCGTTCTTC. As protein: CASSPGAGGAFF.

The CDR3 DNA sequence: TGCGCCAGCACCTATACCGGGACTACTTTTGAGCAGTTCTTC. It codes for CASTYTGTTFEQFF. This sequence joins TRBV5-1 and TRBJ2-1, with 7 nucleotides matching TRBD2. Germline CDR1 reads SGHRS; CDR2 reads YFSETQ. V shed 6 bases and J 9 bases; nucleotides not matched to a gene: 12. This CDR3 spans 14 amino acids.

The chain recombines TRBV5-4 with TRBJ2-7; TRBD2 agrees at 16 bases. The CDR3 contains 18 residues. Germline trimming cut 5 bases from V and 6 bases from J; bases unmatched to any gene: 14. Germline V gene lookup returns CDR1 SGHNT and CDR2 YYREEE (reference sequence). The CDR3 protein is CASRDPGLAGGPPSEQYF. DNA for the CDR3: TGTGCCAGCAGGGATCCGGGACTAGCGGGAGGGCCTCCCTCCGAGCAGTACTTC.

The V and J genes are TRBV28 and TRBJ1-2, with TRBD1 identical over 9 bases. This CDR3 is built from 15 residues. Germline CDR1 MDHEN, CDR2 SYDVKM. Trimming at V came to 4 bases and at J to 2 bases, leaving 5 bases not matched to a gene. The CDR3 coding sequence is TGTGCCAGCAGTTCGGGACAGGGCCTCAACTATGGCTACACCTTC. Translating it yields CASSSGQGLNYGYTF.

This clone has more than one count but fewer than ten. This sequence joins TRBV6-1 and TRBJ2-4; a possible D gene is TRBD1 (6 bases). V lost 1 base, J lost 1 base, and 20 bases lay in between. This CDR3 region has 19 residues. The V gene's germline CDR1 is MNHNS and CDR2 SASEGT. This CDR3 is CASSEVAVFGGLAKNIQYF. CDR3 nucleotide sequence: TGTGCCAGCAGTGAAGTAGCCGTTTTTGGGGGCTTGGCCAAAAACATTCAGTACTTC.

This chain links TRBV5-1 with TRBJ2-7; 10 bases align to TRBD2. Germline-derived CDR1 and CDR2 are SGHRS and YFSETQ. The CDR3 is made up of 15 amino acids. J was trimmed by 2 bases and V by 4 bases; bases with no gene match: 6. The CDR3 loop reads CASSLTSGPTYEQYF. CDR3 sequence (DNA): TGCGCCAGCAGCCTGACTAGCGGGCCGACCTACGAGCAGTACTTC.

The CDR3 nucleotides read TGCGCCAGCAGCTTGGGACTAGCGGGAGGGCCTCCCCAAGAGACCCAGTACTTC. Protein product: CASSLGLAGGPPQETQYF. This chain uses TRBV5-1 with TRBJ2-5, with 14 bases fitting TRBD2. The CDR3 totals 18 residues. Germline CDR1 SGHRS, CDR2 YFSETQ. Losses at the gene ends were 0 bases for V and 1 base for J; bases not matched to a gene: 5.

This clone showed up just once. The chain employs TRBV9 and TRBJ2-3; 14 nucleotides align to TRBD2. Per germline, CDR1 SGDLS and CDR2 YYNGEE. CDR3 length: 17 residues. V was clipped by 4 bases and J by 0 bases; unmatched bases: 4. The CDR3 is CASSQGLAGVSTDTQYF. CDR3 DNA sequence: TGTGCCAGCAGCCAGGGACTAGCGGGGGTTAGCACAGATACGCAGTATTTT.

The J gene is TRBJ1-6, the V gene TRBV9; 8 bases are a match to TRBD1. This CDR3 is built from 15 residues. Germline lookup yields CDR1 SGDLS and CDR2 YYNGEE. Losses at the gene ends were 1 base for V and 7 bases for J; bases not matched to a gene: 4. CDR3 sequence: CASSVSQGANSPLHF. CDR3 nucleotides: TGTGCCAGCAGCGTAAGTCAGGGGGCGAATTCACCCCTCCACTTT.

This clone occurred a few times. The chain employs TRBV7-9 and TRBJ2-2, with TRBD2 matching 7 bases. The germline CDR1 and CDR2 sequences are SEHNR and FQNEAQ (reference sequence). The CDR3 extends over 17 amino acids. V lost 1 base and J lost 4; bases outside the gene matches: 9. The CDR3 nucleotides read TGTGCCAGCAGCTTAGGGTTAACGGGAGGAAGCACCGGGGAGCTGTTTTTT. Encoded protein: CASSLGLTGGSTGELFF.

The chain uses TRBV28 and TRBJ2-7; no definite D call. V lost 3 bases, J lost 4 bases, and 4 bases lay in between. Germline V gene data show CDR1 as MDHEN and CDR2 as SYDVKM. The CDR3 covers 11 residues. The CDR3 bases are TGTGCCAGCAGTTTGGAGTACGAGCAGTACTTC. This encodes CASSLEYEQYF. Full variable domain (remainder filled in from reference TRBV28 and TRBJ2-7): DVKVTQSSRYLVKRTGEKVFLECVQDMDHENMFWYRQDPGLGLRLIYFSYDVKMKEKGDIPEGYSVSREKKERFSLILESASTNQTSMYLCASSLEYEQYFGPGTRLTVT.

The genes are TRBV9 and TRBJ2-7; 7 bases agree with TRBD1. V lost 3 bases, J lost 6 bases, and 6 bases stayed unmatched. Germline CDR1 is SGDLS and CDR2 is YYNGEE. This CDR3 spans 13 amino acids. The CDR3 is CASSASTGAEQYF. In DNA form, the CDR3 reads TGTGCCAGCAGCGCCTCCACAGGGGCCGAGCAGTACTTC. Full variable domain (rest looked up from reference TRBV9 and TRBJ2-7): DSGVTQTPKHLITATGQRVTLRCSPRSGDLSVYWYQQSLDQGLQFLIQYYNGEERAKGNILERFSAQQFPDLHSELNLSSLELGDSALYFCASSASTGAEQYFGPGTRLTVT.

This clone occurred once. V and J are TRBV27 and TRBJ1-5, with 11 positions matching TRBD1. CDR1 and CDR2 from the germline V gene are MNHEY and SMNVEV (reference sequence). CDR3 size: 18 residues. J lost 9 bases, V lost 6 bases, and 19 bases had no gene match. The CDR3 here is CASSPTGGTGGVWGPQHF. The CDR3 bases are TGTGCCAGCAGCCCAACGGGCGGGACAGGGGGTGTTTGGGGGCCCCAGCATTTT.

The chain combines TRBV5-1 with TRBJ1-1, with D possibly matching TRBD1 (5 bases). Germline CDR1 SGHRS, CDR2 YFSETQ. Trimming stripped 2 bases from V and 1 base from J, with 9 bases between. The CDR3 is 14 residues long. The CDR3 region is CASSFKGQNTEAFF. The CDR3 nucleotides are TGCGCCAGCAGCTTTAAGGGGCAGAACACTGAAGCTTTCTTT.

As DNA, the CDR3 is TGTGCCAGCAGTGACGGCAGGGCAGGCTATGGCTACACCTTC. It is translated as CASSDGRAGYGYTF. The chain links TRBV2 to TRBJ1-2, with a weak D call TRBD1 (5 bases). V lost 3 bases and J 4 bases, leaving 12 bases between the germline ends. From germline, CDR1 is SNHLY and CDR2 FYNNEI. The length of the CDR3 is 14 residues.

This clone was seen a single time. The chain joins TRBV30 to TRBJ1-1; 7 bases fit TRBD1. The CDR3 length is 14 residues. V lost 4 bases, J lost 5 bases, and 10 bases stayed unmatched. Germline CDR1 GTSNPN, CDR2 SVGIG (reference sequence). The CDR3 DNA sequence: TGTGCCTGGAACAGGGGAGGAGTGAGGACTGAAGCTTTCTTT. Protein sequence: CAWNRGGVRTEAFF.

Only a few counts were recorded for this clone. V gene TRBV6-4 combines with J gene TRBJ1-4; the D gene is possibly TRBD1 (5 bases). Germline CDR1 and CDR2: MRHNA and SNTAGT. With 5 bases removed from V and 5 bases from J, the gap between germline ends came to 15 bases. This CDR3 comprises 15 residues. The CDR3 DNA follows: TGTGCCAGCAGTCCCGGAGGGACGGGAAATGAAAAACTGTTTTTT. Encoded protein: CASSPGGTGNEKLFF.

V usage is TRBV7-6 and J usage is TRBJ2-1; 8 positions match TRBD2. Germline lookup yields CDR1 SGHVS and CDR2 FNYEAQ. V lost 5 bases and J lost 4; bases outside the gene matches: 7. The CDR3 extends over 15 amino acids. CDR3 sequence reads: CASSPASGLYNEQFF. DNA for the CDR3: TGTGCCAGCAGCCCCGCTAGCGGGCTTTACAATGAGCAGTTCTTC.

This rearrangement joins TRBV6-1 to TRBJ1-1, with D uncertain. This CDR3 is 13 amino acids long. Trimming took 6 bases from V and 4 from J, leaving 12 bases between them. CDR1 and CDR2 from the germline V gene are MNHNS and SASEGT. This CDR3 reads CASRAGVGTEAFF. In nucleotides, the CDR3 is TGTGCCAGCAGGGCCGGGGTGGGCACTGAAGCTTTCTTT.

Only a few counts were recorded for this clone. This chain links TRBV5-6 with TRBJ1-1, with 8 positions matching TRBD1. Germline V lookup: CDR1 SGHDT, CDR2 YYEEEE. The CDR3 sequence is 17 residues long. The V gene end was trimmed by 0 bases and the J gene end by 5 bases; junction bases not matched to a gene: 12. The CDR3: CASSLVGAGGAGTEAFF. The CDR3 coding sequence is TGTGCCAGCAGCTTGGTAGGGGCAGGGGGCGCGGGAACTGAAGCTTTCTTT.

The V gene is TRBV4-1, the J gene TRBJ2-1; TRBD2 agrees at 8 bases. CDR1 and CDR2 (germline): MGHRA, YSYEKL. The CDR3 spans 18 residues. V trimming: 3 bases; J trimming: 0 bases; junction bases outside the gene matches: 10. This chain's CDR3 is CASSHLLLGGASYNEQFF. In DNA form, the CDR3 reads TGCGCCAGCAGCCACCTCCTCCTCGGGGGGGCCTCCTACAATGAGCAGTTCTTC.

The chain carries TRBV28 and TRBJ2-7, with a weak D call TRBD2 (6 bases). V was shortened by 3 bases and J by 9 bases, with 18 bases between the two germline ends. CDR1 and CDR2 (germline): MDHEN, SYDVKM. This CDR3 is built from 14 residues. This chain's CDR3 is CASSLASSGAVQYF. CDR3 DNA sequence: TGTGCCAGCAGTTTGGCGTCATCGGGAGCGGTGCAGTACTTC.

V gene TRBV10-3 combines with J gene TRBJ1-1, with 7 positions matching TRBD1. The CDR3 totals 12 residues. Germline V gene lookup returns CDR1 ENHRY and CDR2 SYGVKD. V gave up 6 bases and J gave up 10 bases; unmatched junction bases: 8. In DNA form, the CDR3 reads TGTGCCATCAGAGAAGGGGACAGCAGAGCTTTCTTT. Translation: CAIREGDSRAFF.

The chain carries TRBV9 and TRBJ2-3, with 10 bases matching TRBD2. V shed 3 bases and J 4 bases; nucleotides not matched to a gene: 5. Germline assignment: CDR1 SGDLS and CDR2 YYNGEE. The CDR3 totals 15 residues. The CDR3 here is CASSASGGAADTQYF. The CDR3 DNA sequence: TGTGCCAGCAGCGCCAGCGGGGGGGCCGCAGATACGCAGTATTTT. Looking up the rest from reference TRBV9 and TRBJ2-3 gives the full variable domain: DSGVTQTPKHLITATGQRVTLRCSPRSGDLSVYWYQQSLDQGLQFLIQYYNGEERAKGNILERFSAQQFPDLHSELNLSSLELGDSALYFCASSASGGAADTQYFGPGTRLTVL.

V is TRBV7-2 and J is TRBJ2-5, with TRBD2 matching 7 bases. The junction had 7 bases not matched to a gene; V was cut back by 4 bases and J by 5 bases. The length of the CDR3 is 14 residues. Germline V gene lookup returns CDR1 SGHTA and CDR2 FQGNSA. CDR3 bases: TGTGCCAGCAGCTCGCTCCCTAGCGGTGAGACCCAGTACTTC. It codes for CASSSLPSGETQYF.

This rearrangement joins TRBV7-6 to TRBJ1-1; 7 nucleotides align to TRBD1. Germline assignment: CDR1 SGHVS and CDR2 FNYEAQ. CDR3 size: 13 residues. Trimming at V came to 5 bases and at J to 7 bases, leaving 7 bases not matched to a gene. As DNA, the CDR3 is TGTGCCAGCAGCGAACGAGGACAGGTTGAAGCTTTCTTT. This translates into CASSERGQVEAFF.